This record looks at one T cell receptor beta chain sequence and its context. Its specificity is unknown. These data belong to a study of cytomegalovirus exposure and HLA in healthy donors. General study points: A later analysis found most CMV-associated TCR beta chains apparently HLA-restricted.

Vbeta (60) and Jbeta (13) primers were used in the PCR. Only in-frame clones appear in the TCRdb table, and some are missing; sequencing was by immunoSEQ multiplex PCR. The sample has some 200,000 clones, approximately 83% seen once. The sequence derives from a boy aged 2-15 years in good health and CMV-seronegative. Sequences were obtained from PBMCs.

CDR3 region: CAGSFRADYGYTF. In DNA, the CDR3 is TGTGCCGGCTCTTTCCGTGCAGACTATGGCTACACCTTC. The chain couples TRBV6-6 to TRBJ1-2; D call uncertain. CDR3 length: 13 residues. Germline CDR1 is MNHNY and CDR2 is SVGAGI (reference sequence). V gave up 11 bases and J gave up 3 bases, with 16 bases separating them.